This is a list of T cell receptor beta chains from one sample in a study of T cells in Graves' hyperthyroidism and ophthalmopathy. MiXCR was run by TCRdb on the multiplex PCR reads, yielding one entry per CDR3 protein. The table has under 350,000 distinct CDR3 sequences, roughly 20% seen once; the top ten hold about 53%. Sequences were obtained from blood. These receptors originate from a woman in her forties or fifties with Graves' hyperthyroidism. Each CDR3 is given with its conserved first and last residue. The D gene is left open where the match is weak.

v_call: TRBV7-8; d_call: -; j_call: TRBJ2-1; cdr3_aa: CASSLDYYNKQFF
v_call: TRBV20-1; d_call: TRBD1; j_call: TRBJ2-1; cdr3_aa: CSAGTGNEQFF
v_call: TRBV5-5; d_call: TRBD1; j_call: TRBJ2-7; cdr3_aa: CASSRTPGDRGRNEQYF
v_call: TRBV7-2; d_call: -; j_call: TRBJ2-1; cdr3_aa: CASSSPVYNEQFF
v_call: TRBV5-1; d_call: -; j_call: TRBJ1-2; cdr3_aa: CASSADPGRVYGYTF
v_call: TRBV28; d_call: -; j_call: TRBJ1-2; cdr3_aa: CASRAILRPNYGYTF
v_call: TRBV30; d_call: -; j_call: TRBJ1-5; cdr3_aa: CAWSGTTVGTQHF
v_call: TRBV12-3/TRBV12-4; d_call: -; j_call: TRBJ2-2; cdr3_aa: CASSLQGSTGELFF
v_call: TRBV30; d_call: TRBD1; j_call: TRBJ1-1; cdr3_aa: CAWMKMDRGLGGLF
v_call: TRBV20-1; d_call: -; j_call: TRBJ1-5; cdr3_aa: CSAPEGGNQPQHF
v_call: TRBV7-9; d_call: -; j_call: TRBJ2-3; cdr3_aa: CASSLAWRESTDTQYF
v_call: TRBV6-1; d_call: -; j_call: TRBJ1-1; cdr3_aa: CASSSILVGTEAFF
v_call: TRBV7-2; d_call: -; j_call: TRBJ2-3; cdr3_aa: CASSLGNVGSDTQYF
v_call: TRBV4-1; d_call: TRBD1; j_call: TRBJ2-7; cdr3_aa: CASSQRLLGQGAYEQYF
v_call: TRBV2; d_call: -; j_call: TRBJ2-6; cdr3_aa: CASSVLISGANVLTF
v_call: TRBV20-1; d_call: TRBD2; j_call: TRBJ2-1; cdr3_aa: CSAIPQAGGSYNEQFF
v_call: TRBV10-3; d_call: -; j_call: TRBJ2-7; cdr3_aa: CAISESPGAGEQYF
v_call: TRBV4-1; d_call: -; j_call: TRBJ1-2; cdr3_aa: CASSQVGTDVYGYTF
v_call: TRBV29-1; d_call: -; j_call: TRBJ2-7; cdr3_aa: CSVEIGGYEQYF
v_call: TRBV29-1; d_call: -; j_call: TRBJ1-1; cdr3_aa: CSVEPGFSEAFF
v_call: TRBV6-2/TRBV6-3; d_call: -; j_call: TRBJ1-1; cdr3_aa: CASSYVSAEAFF
v_call: TRBV27; d_call: TRBD2; j_call: TRBJ2-1; cdr3_aa: CASSFFRTSGRWTYNGQFF
v_call: TRBV20-1; d_call: -; j_call: TRBJ1-2; cdr3_aa: CSAPRPTTNYGYTF
v_call: TRBV5-1; d_call: -; j_call: -; cdr3_aa: CASSLEGTQYF
v_call: TRBV6-5; d_call: -; j_call: TRBJ1-2; cdr3_aa: CASAPADTNYGYTF
v_call: TRBV27; d_call: -; j_call: TRBJ1-6; cdr3_aa: CASSSRTEAYNSPLYF
v_call: TRBV7-2; d_call: -; j_call: TRBJ2-1; cdr3_aa: CASSFWGPLINEQFF
v_call: TRBV10-3; d_call: TRBD1; j_call: TRBJ2-1; cdr3_aa: CAISIRDSRSNEQFF
v_call: TRBV2; d_call: TRBD1; j_call: TRBJ1-1; cdr3_aa: CASSRTGLRTEAFF
v_call: TRBV13; d_call: -; j_call: TRBJ2-1; cdr3_aa: CASSLYPGGAYNEQFF
v_call: TRBV9; d_call: TRBD2; j_call: TRBJ2-1; cdr3_aa: CASSVAGGRTPYNEQFF
v_call: TRBV20-1; d_call: -; j_call: TRBJ1-1; cdr3_aa: CSARRTRGTEAFF
v_call: TRBV20-1; d_call: TRBD2; j_call: TRBJ2-1; cdr3_aa: CSARDGGRPYNEQFF
v_call: TRBV6-2/TRBV6-3; d_call: -; j_call: TRBJ2-3; cdr3_aa: CASSSDRLADTDTQYF
v_call: TRBV28; d_call: -; j_call: TRBJ2-7; cdr3_aa: CASSATGWGDYEQYF
v_call: TRBV4-1; d_call: -; j_call: TRBJ2-3; cdr3_aa: CASSQADSTDTQYF
v_call: TRBV6-1; d_call: TRBD1; j_call: TRBJ1-2; cdr3_aa: CASKLTGGSSGYGYTF